The clone carrying this T cell receptor beta chain came up many times. Its antigen is not known. The source material, RNA transcripts, was used to amplify TCR beta CDR3 regions. An initial round of RT-PCR targeting the TCR CDR3 relied on the HTBI primer set. TCRdb ran MiXCR on the multiplex PCR reads and lists one entry per CDR3 protein. In the table there are about 740,000 distinct CDR3 sequences, 13% to 15% of which are singletons. The V end was cut by 4 bases, the J end by 6 bases, with 10 bases between. CDR1 is SGHTA and CDR2 is FQGNSA in the germline V gene. This CDR3 spans 13 amino acids. Aged 18 to 65, the patients had hyperthyroidism that was newly diagnosed and had lasted under 2 months. This sample is part of a study of T cells in Graves' hyperthyroidism and ophthalmopathy. Study-level findings and limits: Blood also carried most thyroid clonotypes expanded above 0.001.

This chain joins TRBV7-2 and TRBJ1-5; possible D gene TRBD1, 5 bases. The sequence was collected from a woman aged 18 to 35 with Graves' hyperthyroidism. The sequenced material came from blood. The CDR3 protein is CASSWGEGQPQHF. Here the CDR3 DNA reads TGTGCCAGCAGCTGGGGGGAGGGTCAGCCCCAGCATTTT.